The 5 T cell receptor beta chains below come from one sample, sequenced in a study of cytomegalovirus exposure and HLA in healthy donors. PCR employed 60 Vbeta and 13 Jbeta primers. Sequencing used immunoSEQ multiplex PCR; TCRdb keeps in-frame clones, though not all of them. The sample totals approximately 120,000 clones. Material: PBMCs. Source of these receptors: a man younger than 35 in good health and CMV-seronegative.

V usage is TRBV7-8 and J usage is TRBJ2-5; unclear D gene. The CDR3 contains 17 residues. The V gene's germline CDR1 is SGHVS and CDR2 FQNEAQ. Trimming cost V 1 base and J 4 bases, with 19 bases left between them. The CDR3 region has the DNA TGTGCCAGCAGCTTAGTATTCGAGCGTCTGGTAGGAGAGACCCAGTACTTC. It encodes CASSLVFERLVGETQYF. Drawing the rest from reference TRBV7-8 and TRBJ2-5, the complete variable domain is GAGVSQSPRYKVAKRGQDVALRCDPISGHVSLFWYQQALGQGPEFLTYFQNEAQLDKSGLPSDRFFAERPEGSVSTLKIQRTQQEDSAVYLCASSLVFERLVGETQYFGPGTRLLVL.

As to this clone: At one end the junction does not follow the germline gene, possibly because of a read error. This chain's CDR3 is CASSLRTGGSTIYF. The CDR3 region has the DNA TGTGCCAGCAGCTTAAGGACAGGGGGAAGCACCATATATTTT. The rearrangement links TRBV11-2 to TRBJ1-3; TRBD1 aligns across 10 bases. The CDR3 loop spans 14 amino acids. Germline loops: CDR1 SGHAT, CDR2 FQNNGV. The full variable domain, in which reference TRBV11-2 and TRBJ1-3 provide the parts outside the CDR3, is EAGVAQSPRYKIIEKRQSVAFWCNPISGHATLYWYQQILGQGPKLLIQFQNNGVVDDSQLPKDRFSAERLKGVDSTLKIQPAKLEDSAVYLCASSLRTGGSTIYFGEGSWLTVV.

The CDR3 DNA is TGTGCCAGCAGCCTGGGGGGTGGAGCCGGGGAGCTGTTTTTT. This gives the protein CASSLGGGAGELFF. V usage is TRBV9 and J usage is TRBJ2-2, with D possibly matching TRBD2 (6 bases). Germline V gives CDR1 SGDLS, CDR2 YYNGEE. Trimming removed 4 bases at V and 6 bases at J, with 13 bases between. The CDR3 length is 14 residues.

This chain connects TRBV30 to TRBJ2-3; 8 bases align to TRBD2. CDR3 length: 15 residues. In germline, CDR1 is GTSNPN, CDR2 SVGIG (reference sequence). The J segment lost 1 base and the V segment lost 2 bases, leaving 5 bases of the junction unmatched. As DNA, the CDR3 is TGTGCCTGGAGTTGGGCGGGAGGAGGCACAGATACGCAGTATTTT. It specifies CAWSWAGGGTDTQYF.

The rearrangement uses TRBV18 and TRBJ1-2; possibly TRBD1 for D (6 bases). V was trimmed by 3 bases and J by 6 bases, leaving 17 bases between them. Germline CDR1 is KGHSH and CDR2 is LQKENI. This CDR3 comprises 15 residues. DNA of the CDR3: TGTGCCAGCTCACCTACCCTTACAGGGAACGATGGCTACACCTTC. It translates to CASSPTLTGNDGYTF.